This TCR beta chain stems from a study of shared clonotypes between healthy human individuals. Whole-study context: A couple of women and three men aged 18 to 49 served as donors. General observations from the study: The study drew on few donors, limiting represented genetic and exposure-history diversity.

A note on this clone: What it recognizes is unknown.

Only in-frame clones appear in the TCRdb table, and some are missing; sequencing was by immunoSEQ multiplex PCR. The sample holds around 990,000 clones, roughly 80% seen once. The CDR3 runs to 16 residues. V lost 0 bases, J lost 0 bases, and 9 bases lay in between. Germline loops: CDR1 GTSNPN, CDR2 SVGIG (reference sequence). The TCR was taken from a young man in good health. Some clones in this sample may be carry-over from other donors' samples. The rearrangement links TRBV30 to TRBJ1-6; D unresolved. Input material: memory CD4+ T cells from PBMCs. As to subset: CD45RA-negative fraction. Here the CDR3 reads CAWSVRGSSYNSPLHF. CDR3 nucleotide sequence: TGTGCCTGGAGTGTACGCGGGAGCTCCTATAATTCACCCCTCCACTTT.